The 10 T cell receptor beta chains listed next were all sequenced from one sample in a study of identical twins' blood T cells. TCRdb called the 5' RACE reads again in MiXCR, with one record for every CDR3 protein. In the table there are hundreds of thousands of distinct CDR3 sequences, about 28% of which are singletons. Sequencing used PBMCs. These TCRs come from a woman aged 18 to 55 in good health.

This clonotype came up a few times. This rearrangement joins TRBV18 to TRBJ2-1; D may be TRBD2 (6 bases). Per germline, CDR1 KGHSH and CDR2 LQKENI. V was cut by 3 bases and J by 8 bases, with 14 bases left in between. The CDR3 sequence is 14 residues long. Here the CDR3 reads CASSPGLRSDEQFF. In nucleotides, the CDR3 is TGTGCCAGCTCACCGGGACTCCGTAGCGATGAGCAGTTCTTC.

A few counts support this clonotype. This chain links TRBV10-1 with TRBJ1-1; weak D call: TRBD1 (6 bases). Looked up from germline, CDR1 is WNHNN and CDR2 is SYGVQD (reference sequence). CDR3 length equals 16 residues. Trimming cost V 8 bases and J 0 bases, with 19 bases left between them. CDR3 sequence: CASHAGAEPMNTEAFF. DNA for the CDR3: TGCGCCAGCCACGCGGGGGCGGAGCCTATGAACACTGAAGCTTTCTTT.

This clonotype was counted only a few times. An end of the junction differs from the germline gene, which may be a read error. CDR3 loop: CSARGGTSGSNEQFF. The DNA of the CDR3 is TGCAGTGCCAGAGGTGGGACTAGCGGGAGTAATGAGCAGTTCTTC. The chain recombines TRBV20-1 with TRBJ2-1; TRBD2 aligns across 14 bases. This CDR3 spans 15 amino acids. CDR1 and CDR2 from the germline V gene are DFQATT and SNEGSKA (reference sequence).

Note on this clonotype: A single base separates this from a much larger clone, so it may be a read error. The chain employs TRBV29-1 and TRBJ2-2; possibly TRBD1 or TRBD2 for D (5 bases each). CDR3 length equals 14 residues. The germline gives CDR1 SQVTM, CDR2 ANQGSEA. The CDR3 DNA sequence: TGCAGCGTTCTTGCAGGACATAACACCGGGGAGCTGGTTTTT. Amino acids: CSVLAGHNTGELVF.

The J gene is TRBJ1-1, the V gene TRBV5-8; tentative D call: TRBD1 (6 bases). Germline assignment: CDR1 SGHTS and CDR2 YDEGEE. This CDR3 has 15 residues. V lost 1 base and J 4 bases, leaving 14 bases between the germline ends. The CDR3 nucleotides read TGTGCCAGCAGCTTGTATGGGGGGCGGCCCACTGAAGCTTTCTTT. It encodes CASSLYGGRPTEAFF. Full variable domain (remainder filled in from reference TRBV5-8 and TRBJ1-1): EAGVTQSPTHLIKTRGQQATLRCSPISGHTSVYWYQQALGLGLQFLLWYDEGEERNRGNFPPRFSGRQFPNYSSELNVNALELEDSALYLCASSLYGGRPTEAFFGQGTRLTVV.

This clonotype has just a few counts. This chain links TRBV11-3 with TRBJ1-4; D might be TRBD1 (5 bases). The V and J ends lost 8 bases and 6 bases respectively, with 10 bases between them. The CDR3 is 12 amino acids. Germline CDR1 SGHNT, CDR2 YENEEA. As DNA, the CDR3 is TGTGCCAGCGGGGGGAAGGATGAAAAACTGTTTTTT. Its translation is CASGGKDEKLFF.

This clonotype is a singleton in its sample. This chain links TRBV28 with TRBJ2-2; D tentatively reads TRBD1 or TRBD2 (5 bases each). The CDR3 covers 18 residues. The V gene's germline CDR1 is MDHEN and CDR2 SYDVKM. V gave up 11 bases and J gave up 1 base, with 26 bases separating them. The CDR3, as DNA: TGTGCCTGCATCCCCGGGTGGGGGATGGGAAGGAACACCGGGGAGCTGTTTTTT. Translated, it gives CACIPGWGMGRNTGELFF.

V is TRBV5-1 and J is TRBJ1-1; D remains ambiguous. Trimming took 5 bases from V and 8 from J, leaving 16 bases between them. Germline loops: CDR1 SGHRS, CDR2 YFSETQ. This CDR3 spans 13 amino acids. CDR3 sequence: CASRFPGGSEAFF. CDR3 nucleotide sequence: TGCGCCAGCAGATTCCCGGGAGGATCCGAAGCTTTCTTT.

This clonotype was observed a few times. V gene TRBV29-1 combines with J gene TRBJ1-1; D is possibly TRBD1 (5 bases). Germline loops: CDR1 SQVTM, CDR2 ANQGSEA. Deletions cut 7 bases from V and 1 base from J, with 16 bases between. This CDR3 has 14 amino acids. This CDR3 is CSAVGGNRNTEAFF. DNA of the CDR3: TGCAGCGCCGTCGGGGGAAATAGGAACACTGAAGCTTTCTTT. The full variable domain, its missing parts supplied by reference TRBV29-1 and TRBJ1-1, is SAVISQKPSRDICQRGTSLTIQCQVDSQVTMMFWYRQQPGQSLTLIATANQGSEATYESGFVIDKFPISRPNLTFSTLTVSNMSPEDSSIYLCSAVGGNRNTEAFFGQGTRLTVV.

This clonotype has only a few counts. The J gene is TRBJ1-2, the V gene TRBV3-1; D is uncertain. CDR1 LGHDT and CDR2 YNNKEL come from the germline V gene (reference sequence). Trimming left V 0 bases short and J 8 bases short, with 13 bases between. CDR3 size: 14 residues. The CDR3 DNA is TGTGCCAGCAGCCAAGAGGGAAGGGTGAGCGGCTACACCTTC. Translation gives CASSQEGRVSGYTF.